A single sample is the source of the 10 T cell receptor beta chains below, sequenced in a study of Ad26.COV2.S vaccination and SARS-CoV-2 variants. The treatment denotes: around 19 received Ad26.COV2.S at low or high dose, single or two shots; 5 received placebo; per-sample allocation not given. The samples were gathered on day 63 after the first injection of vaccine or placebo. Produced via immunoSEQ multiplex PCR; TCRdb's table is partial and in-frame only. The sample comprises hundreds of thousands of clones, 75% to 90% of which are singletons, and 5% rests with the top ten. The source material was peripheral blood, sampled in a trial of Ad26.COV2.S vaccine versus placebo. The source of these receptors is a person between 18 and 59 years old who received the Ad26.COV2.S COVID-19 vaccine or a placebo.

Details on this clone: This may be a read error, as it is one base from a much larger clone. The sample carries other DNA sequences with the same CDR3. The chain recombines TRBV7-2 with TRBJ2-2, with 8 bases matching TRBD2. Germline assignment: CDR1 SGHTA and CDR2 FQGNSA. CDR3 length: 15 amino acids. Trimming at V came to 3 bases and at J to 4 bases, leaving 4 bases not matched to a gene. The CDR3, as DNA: TGTGCCAGCAGCTTTCGGGGGGGCGGCACCGGGGAGCTGTTTTTT. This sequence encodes CASSFRGGGTGELFF.

CDR3 nucleotides: TGTGCCAGCAGTGAAGTAGCTACGGACCAGTACTTC. Translated, it gives CASSEVATDQYF. The chain joins TRBV6-1 to TRBJ2-7; D not certain. Germline V gene data show CDR1 as MNHNS and CDR2 as SASEGT. Trimming removed 1 base from V and 10 bases from J, with 11 bases in between. The CDR3 totals 12 residues.

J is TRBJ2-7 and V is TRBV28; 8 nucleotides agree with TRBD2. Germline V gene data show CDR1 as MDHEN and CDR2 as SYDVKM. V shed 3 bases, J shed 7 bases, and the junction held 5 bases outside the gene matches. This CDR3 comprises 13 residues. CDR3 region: CASSFGRGVEQYF. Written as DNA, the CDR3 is TGTGCCAGCAGTTTCGGGAGGGGAGTGGAGCAGTACTTC.

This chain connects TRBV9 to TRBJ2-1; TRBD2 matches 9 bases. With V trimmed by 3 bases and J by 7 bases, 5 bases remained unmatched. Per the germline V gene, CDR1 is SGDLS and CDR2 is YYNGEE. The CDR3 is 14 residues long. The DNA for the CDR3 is TGTGCCAGCAGCGCGGGACTAGCCGGTAATGAGCAGTTCTTC. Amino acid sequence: CASSAGLAGNEQFF. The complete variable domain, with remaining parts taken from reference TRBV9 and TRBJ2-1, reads DSGVTQTPKHLITATGQRVTLRCSPRSGDLSVYWYQQSLDQGLQFLIQYYNGEERAKGNILERFSAQQFPDLHSELNLSSLELGDSALYFCASSAGLAGNEQFFGPGTRLTVL.

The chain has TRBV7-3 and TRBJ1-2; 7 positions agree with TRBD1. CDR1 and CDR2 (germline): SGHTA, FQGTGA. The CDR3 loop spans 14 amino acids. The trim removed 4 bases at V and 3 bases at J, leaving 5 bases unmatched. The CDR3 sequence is CASSSGTGDYGYTF. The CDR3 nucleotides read TGTGCCAGCAGCTCCGGCACAGGGGACTATGGCTACACCTTC. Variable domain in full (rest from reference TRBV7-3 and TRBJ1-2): GAGVSQTPSNKVTEKGKYVELRCDPISGHTALYWYRQSLGQGPEFLIYFQGTGAADDSGLPNDRFFAVRPEGSVSTLKIQRTERGDSAVYLCASSSGTGDYGYTFGSGTRLTVV.

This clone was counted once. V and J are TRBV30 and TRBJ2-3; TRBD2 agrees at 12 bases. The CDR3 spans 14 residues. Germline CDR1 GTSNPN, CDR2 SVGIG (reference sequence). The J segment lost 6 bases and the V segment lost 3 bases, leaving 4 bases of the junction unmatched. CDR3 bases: TGTGCCTGGAGACTAGCGGGAGGAACTGATACGCAGTATTTT. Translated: CAWRLAGGTDTQYF.

CDR3 in DNA: TGCGCCAGCAGCTTGGAAAATTCCTACGAGCAGTACTTC. This translates into CASSLENSYEQYF. The rearrangement uses TRBV5-1 and TRBJ2-7, with no clear D. The CDR3 is 13 residues long. V was cut by 0 bases and J by 1 base, with 5 bases left in between. In germline, CDR1 is SGHRS, CDR2 YFSETQ. Full variable domain (missing parts from reference TRBV5-1 and TRBJ2-7): KAGVTQTPRYLIKTRGQQVTLSCSPISGHRSVSWYQQTPGQGLQFLFEYFSETQRNKGNFPGRFSGRQFSNSRSEMNVSTLELGDSALYLCASSLENSYEQYFGPGTRLTVT.

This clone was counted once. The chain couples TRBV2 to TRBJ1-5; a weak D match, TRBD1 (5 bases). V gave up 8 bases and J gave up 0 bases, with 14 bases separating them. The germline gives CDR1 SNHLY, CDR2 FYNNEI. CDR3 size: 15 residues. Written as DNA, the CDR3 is TGTGCCAGCGCCCCCGGACATCATAGCAATCAGCCCCAGCATTTT. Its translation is CASAPGHHSNQPQHF.

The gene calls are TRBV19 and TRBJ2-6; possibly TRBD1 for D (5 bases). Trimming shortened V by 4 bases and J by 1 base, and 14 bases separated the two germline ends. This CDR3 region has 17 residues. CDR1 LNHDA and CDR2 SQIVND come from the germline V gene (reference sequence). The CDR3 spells CASSTHLRQSGANVLTF. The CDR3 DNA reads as TGTGCCAGTAGTACACACTTAAGACAGTCTGGGGCCAACGTCCTGACTTTC.

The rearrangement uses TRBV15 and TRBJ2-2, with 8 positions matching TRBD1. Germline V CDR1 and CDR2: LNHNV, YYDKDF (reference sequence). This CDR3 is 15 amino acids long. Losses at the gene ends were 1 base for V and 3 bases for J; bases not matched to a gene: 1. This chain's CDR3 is CATSRAGQDTGELFF. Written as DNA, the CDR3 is TGTGCCACCAGCAGAGCGGGACAGGACACCGGGGAGCTGTTTTTT.